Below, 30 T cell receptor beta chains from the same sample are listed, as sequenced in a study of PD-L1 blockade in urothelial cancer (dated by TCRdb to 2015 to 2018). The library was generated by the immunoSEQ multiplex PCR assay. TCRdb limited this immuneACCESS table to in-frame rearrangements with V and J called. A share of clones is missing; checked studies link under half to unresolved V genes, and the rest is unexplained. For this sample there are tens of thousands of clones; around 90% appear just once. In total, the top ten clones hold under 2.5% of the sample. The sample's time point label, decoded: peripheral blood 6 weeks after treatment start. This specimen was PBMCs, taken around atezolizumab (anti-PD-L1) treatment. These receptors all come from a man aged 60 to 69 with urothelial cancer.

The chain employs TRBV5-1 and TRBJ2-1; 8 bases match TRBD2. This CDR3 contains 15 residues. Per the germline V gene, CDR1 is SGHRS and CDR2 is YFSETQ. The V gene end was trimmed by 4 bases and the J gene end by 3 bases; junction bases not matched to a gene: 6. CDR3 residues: CASSVTGTSYNEQFF. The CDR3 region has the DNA TGCGCCAGCAGCGTCACCGGGACTAGCTACAATGAGCAGTTCTTC. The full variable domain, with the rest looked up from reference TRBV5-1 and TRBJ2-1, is KAGVTQTPRYLIKTRGQQVTLSCSPISGHRSVSWYQQTPGQGLQFLFEYFSETQRNKGNFPGRFSGRQFSNSRSEMNVSTLELGDSALYLCASSVTGTSYNEQFFGPGTRLTVL.

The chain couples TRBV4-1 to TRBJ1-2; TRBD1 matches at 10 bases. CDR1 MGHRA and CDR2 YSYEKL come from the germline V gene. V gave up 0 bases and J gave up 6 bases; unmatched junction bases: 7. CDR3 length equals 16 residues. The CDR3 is CASSQDRRDRGDGYTF. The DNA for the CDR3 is TGCGCCAGCAGCCAAGACCGCCGGGACAGGGGAGATGGCTACACCTTC.

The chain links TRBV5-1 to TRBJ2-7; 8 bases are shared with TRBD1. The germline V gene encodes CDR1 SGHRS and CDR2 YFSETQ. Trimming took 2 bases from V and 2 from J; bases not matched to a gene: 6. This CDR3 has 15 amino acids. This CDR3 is CASSFGQGQAYEQYF. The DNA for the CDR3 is TGCGCCAGCAGCTTCGGACAGGGTCAGGCCTACGAGCAGTACTTC.

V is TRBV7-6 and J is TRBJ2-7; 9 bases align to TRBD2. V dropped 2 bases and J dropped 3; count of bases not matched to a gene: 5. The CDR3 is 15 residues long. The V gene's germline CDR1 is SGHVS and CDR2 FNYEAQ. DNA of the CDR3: TGTGCCAGCAGCTTAACCCAGCGGGGGGACTACGAGCAGTACTTC. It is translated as CASSLTQRGDYEQYF.

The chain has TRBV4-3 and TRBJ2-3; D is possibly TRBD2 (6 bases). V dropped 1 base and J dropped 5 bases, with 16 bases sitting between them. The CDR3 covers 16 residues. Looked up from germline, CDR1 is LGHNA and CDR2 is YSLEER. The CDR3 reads CASSQAPPSAGDTQYF. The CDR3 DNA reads TGCGCCAGCAGCCAAGCCCCCCCTAGCGCTGGAGATACGCAGTATTTT.

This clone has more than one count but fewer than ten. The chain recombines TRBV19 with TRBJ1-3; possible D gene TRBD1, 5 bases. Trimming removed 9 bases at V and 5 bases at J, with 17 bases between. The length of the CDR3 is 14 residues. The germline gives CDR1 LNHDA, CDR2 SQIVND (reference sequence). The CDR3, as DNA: TGTGCCAGCAGAACTCAGGGAGGTAGAAACACCATATATTTT. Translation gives CASRTQGGRNTIYF.

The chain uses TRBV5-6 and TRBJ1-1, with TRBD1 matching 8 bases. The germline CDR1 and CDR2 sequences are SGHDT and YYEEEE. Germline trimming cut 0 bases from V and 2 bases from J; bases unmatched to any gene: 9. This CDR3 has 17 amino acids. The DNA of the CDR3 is TGTGCCAGCAGCTTGGCCCATAGACAGGGGCTTAACACTGAAGCTTTCTTT. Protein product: CASSLAHRQGLNTEAFF.

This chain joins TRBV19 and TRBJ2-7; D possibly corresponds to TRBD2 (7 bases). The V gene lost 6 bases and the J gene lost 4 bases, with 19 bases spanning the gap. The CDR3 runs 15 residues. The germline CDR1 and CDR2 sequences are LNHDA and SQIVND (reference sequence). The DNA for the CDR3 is TGTGCCAGTAGGGAAAGGGGGAGGGCGGGTTACGAGCAGTACTTC. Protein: CASRERGRAGYEQYF.

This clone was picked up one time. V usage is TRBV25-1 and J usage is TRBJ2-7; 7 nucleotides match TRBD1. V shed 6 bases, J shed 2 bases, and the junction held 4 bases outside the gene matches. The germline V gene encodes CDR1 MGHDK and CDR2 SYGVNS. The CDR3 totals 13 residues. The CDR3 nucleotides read TGTGCCAGCAGGGGGGACAGAACCTACGAGCAGTACTTC. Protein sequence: CASRGDRTYEQYF.

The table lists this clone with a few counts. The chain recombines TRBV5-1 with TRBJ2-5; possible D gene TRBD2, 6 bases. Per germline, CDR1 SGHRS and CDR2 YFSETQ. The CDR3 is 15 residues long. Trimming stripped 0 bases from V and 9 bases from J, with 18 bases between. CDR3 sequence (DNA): TGCGCCAGCAGCTTGGTGGCAGGGACTGGGTTGGCCCAGTACTTC. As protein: CASSLVAGTGLAQYF.

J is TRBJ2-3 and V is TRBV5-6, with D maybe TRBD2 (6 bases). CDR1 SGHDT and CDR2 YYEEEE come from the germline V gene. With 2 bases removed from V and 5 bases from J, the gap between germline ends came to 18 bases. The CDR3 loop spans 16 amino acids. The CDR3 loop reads CASSFAAGSKKDTQYF. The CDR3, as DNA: TGTGCCAGCAGCTTTGCCGCGGGGAGTAAGAAAGATACGCAGTATTTT.

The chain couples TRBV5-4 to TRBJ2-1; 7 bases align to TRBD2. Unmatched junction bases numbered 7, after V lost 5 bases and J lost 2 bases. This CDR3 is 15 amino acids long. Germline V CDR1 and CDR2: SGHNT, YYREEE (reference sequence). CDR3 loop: CASSGDGRPYNEQFF. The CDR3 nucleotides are TGTGCCAGCAGTGGCGACGGGAGGCCCTACAATGAGCAGTTCTTC. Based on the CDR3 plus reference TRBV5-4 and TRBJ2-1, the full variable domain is ETGVTQSPTHLIKTRGQQVTLRCSSQSGHNTVSWYQQALGQGPQFIFQYYREEENGRGNFPPRFSGLQFPNYSSELNVNALELDDSALYLCASSGDGRPYNEQFFGPGTRLTVL.

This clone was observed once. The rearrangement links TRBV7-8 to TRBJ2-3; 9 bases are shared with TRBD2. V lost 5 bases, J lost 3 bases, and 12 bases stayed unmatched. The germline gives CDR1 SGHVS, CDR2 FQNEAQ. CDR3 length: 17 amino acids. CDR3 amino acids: CASSRPGAGGPTDTQYF. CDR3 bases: TGTGCCAGCAGCCGACCAGGGGCGGGAGGGCCGACAGATACGCAGTATTTT.

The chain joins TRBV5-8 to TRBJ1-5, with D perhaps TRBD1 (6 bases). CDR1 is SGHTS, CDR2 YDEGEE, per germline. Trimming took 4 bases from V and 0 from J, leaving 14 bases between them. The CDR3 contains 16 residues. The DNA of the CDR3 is TGTGCCAGCAGCCCAGGACAGCGCAATAGCAATCAGCCCCAGCATTTT. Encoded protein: CASSPGQRNSNQPQHF.

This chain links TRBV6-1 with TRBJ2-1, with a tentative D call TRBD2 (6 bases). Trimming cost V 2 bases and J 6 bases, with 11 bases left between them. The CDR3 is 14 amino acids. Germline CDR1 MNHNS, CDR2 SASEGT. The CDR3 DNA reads TGTGCCAGCAGTGAAAGCGGTAGCGGCAATGAGCAGTTCTTC. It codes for CASSESGSGNEQFF.

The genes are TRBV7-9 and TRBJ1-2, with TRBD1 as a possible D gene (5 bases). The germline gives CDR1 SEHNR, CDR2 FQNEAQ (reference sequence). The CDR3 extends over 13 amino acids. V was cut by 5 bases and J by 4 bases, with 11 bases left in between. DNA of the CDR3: TGTGCCAGCAGCCCCAGGGCCCTCTATGGCTACACCTTC. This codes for CASSPRALYGYTF.

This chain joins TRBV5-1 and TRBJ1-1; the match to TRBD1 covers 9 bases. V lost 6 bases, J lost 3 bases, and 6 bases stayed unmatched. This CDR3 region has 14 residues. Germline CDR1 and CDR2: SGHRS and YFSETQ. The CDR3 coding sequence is TGCGCCAGCACCGAACAGGGGGCGTACACTGAAGCTTTCTTT. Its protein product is CASTEQGAYTEAFF.

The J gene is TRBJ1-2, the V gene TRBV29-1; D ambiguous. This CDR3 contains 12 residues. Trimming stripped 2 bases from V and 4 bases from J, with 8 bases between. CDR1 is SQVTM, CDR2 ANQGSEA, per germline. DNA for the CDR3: TGCAGCGTTGAAATCCCAGGCTATGGCTACACCTTC. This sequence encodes CSVEIPGYGYTF.

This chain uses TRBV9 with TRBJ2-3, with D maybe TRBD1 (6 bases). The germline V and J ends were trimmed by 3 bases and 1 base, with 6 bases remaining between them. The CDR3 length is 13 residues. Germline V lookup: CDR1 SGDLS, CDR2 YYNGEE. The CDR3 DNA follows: TGTGCCAGCAGCGGGGGGCGCACAGATACGCAGTATTTT. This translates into CASSGGRTDTQYF.

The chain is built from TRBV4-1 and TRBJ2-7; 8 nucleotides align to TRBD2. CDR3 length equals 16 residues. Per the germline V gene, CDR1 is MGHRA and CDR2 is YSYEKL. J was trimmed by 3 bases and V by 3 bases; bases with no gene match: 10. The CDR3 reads CASSQAVAGLIYEQYF. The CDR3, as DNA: TGCGCCAGCAGCCAGGCCGTAGCGGGACTTATCTACGAGCAGTACTTC.

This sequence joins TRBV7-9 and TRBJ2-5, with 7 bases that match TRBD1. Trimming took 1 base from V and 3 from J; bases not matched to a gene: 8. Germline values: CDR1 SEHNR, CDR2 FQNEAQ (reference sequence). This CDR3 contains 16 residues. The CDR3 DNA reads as TGTGCCAGCAGCTTAGGTCCGCAGGGGGAAAAAGAGACCCAGTACTTC. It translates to CASSLGPQGEKETQYF. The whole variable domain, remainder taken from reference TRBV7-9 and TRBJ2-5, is DTGVSQNPRHKITKRGQNVTFRCDPISEHNRLYWYRQTLGQGPEFLTYFQNEAQLEKSRLLSDRFSAERPKGSFSTLEIQRTEQGDSAMYLCASSLGPQGEKETQYFGPGTRLLVL.

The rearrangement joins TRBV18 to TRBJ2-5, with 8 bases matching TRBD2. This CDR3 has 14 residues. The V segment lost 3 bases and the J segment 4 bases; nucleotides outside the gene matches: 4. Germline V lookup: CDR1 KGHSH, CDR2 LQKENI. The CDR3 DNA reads TGTGCCAGCTCACCTAGCGGGGCCGGAGAGACCCAGTACTTC. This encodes CASSPSGAGETQYF.

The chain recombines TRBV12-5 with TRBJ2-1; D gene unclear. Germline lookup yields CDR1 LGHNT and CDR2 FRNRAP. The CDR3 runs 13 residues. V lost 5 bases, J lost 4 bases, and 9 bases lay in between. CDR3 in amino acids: CASGPSTYNEQFF. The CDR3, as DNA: TGTGCTAGTGGTCCCTCGACTTACAATGAGCAGTTCTTC.

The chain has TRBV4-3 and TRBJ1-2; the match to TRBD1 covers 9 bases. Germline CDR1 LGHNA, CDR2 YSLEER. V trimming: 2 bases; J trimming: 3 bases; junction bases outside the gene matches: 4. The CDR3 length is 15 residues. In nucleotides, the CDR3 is TGCGCCAGCAGCCAATCGACAGGGGGAGACTATGGCTACACCTTC. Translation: CASSQSTGGDYGYTF.

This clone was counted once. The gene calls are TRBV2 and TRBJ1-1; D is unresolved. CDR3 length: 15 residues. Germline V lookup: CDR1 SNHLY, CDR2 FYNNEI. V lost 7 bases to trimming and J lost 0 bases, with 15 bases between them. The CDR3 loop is CASMGGRSMNTEAFF. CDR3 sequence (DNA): TGTGCCAGCATGGGCGGGCGGAGCATGAACACTGAAGCTTTCTTT.

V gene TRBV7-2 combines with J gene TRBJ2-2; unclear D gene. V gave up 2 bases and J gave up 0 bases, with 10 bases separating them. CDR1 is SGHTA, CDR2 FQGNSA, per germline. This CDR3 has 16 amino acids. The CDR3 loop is CASSLTLFTNTGELFF. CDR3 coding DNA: TGTGCCAGCAGCTTAACACTATTCACGAACACCGGGGAGCTGTTTTTT.

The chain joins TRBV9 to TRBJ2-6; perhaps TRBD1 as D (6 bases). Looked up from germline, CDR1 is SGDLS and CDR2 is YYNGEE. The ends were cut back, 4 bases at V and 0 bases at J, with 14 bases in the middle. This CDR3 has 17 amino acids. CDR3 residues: CASSPQGISSGANVLTF. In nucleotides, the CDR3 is TGTGCCAGCAGCCCCCAGGGGATATCCTCTGGGGCCAACGTCCTGACTTTC. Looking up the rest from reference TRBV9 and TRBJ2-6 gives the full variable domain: DSGVTQTPKHLITATGQRVTLRCSPRSGDLSVYWYQQSLDQGLQFLIQYYNGEERAKGNILERFSAQQFPDLHSELNLSSLELGDSALYFCASSPQGISSGANVLTFGAGSRLTVL.

The CDR3 region has the DNA TGCGCCAGCAGCGATAGACAGAATTATGGCTACACCTTC. Translated, it gives CASSDRQNYGYTF. The genes are TRBV10-2 and TRBJ1-2, with D possibly TRBD1 on 5 matching bases. The V gene's germline CDR1 is WSHSY and CDR2 SAAADI. The CDR3 length is 13 residues. The germline V and J ends were trimmed by 6 bases and 5 bases, with 13 bases remaining between them.

CDR3 sequence reads: CASHGGVNIGSPLHF. The CDR3 DNA reads as TGTGCCAGTCATGGCGGCGTAAATATCGGTTCACCCCTCCACTTT. The rearrangement uses TRBV19 and TRBJ1-6, with D uncertain. The CDR3 spans 15 residues. Germline V gene sequence: CDR1 LNHDA, CDR2 SQIVND (reference sequence). V was cut by 8 bases and J by 9 bases, with 20 bases left in between.

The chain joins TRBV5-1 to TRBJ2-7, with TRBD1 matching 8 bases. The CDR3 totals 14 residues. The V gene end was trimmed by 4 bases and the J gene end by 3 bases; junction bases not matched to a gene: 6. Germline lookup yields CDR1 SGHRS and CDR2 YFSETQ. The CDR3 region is CASSLGQGLYEQYF. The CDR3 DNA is TGCGCCAGCAGCCTCGGACAGGGACTCTACGAGCAGTACTTC.